Given below is one T cell receptor (beta chain) in context. Its antigen is as yet unknown. This entry is derived from a study of persistence of HIV-infected CD4 T cells. General study points: TCR oligoclonality correlated with proviral oligoclonality in the same sorted populations. The rare CMV-responding cells with HIV-1 proviruses were not separately TCR-sequenced.

The germline gives CDR1 LGHDT, CDR2 YNNKEL (reference sequence). Trimming cost V 0 bases and J 6 bases, with 21 bases left between them. The CDR3 is 18 residues long. Nonspecific anti-CD3/anti-CD28 bead stimulation represents the broad CD4+ T cell repertoire. CD4+ T cells upregulating both CD40 ligand and CD69 were sorted as responding cells. Before stimulation, PBMCs underwent CD8+ T cell depletion. The immunoSEQ assay was version 4, run in survey mode. Assay: immunoSEQ multiplex PCR; the TCRdb copy retains only in-frame clones and omits some. The sample gives 43,000 or so clones, approximately 88% of which show up once; 0.85% to 1.3% is in the top ten.

The TCR originated in an adult man with HIV who was CMV-seropositive. The gene calls are TRBV3-1 (or the pseudogene TRBV3-2) and TRBJ2-1; perhaps TRBD2 as D (7 bases). This material consisted of CD4+ T cells sorted from PBMCs after approximately 18-hour stimulation, taken from a patient who received antiretroviral therapy. Here the CDR3 DNA reads TGTGCCAGCAGCCAAGATCATTTAGGGGGGGGGATGGGCAATGAGCAGTTCTTC. Its translation: CASSQDHLGGGMGNEQFF.